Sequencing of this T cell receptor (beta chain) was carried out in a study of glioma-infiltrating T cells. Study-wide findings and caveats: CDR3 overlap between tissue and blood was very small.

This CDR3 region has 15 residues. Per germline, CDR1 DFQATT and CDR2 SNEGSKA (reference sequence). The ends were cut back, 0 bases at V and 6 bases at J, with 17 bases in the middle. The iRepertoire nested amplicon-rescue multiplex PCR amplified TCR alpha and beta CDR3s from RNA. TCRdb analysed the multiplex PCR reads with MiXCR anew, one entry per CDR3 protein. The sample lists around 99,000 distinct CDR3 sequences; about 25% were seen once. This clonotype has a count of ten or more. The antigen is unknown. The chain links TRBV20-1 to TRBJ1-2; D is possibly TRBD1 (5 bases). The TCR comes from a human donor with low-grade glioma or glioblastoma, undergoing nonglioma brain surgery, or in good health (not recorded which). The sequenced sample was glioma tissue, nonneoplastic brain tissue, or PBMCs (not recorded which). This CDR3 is CSARDLRGSVNGYTF. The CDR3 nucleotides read TGCAGTGCTAGAGATCTACGGGGGTCGGTGAATGGCTACACCTTC.